This TCR beta chain originates from a study of human T cells and chemical hapten exposure. One entry per CDR3 protein, called by TCRdb with MiXCR from the RACE reads. Of some 180,000 distinct CDR3 sequences listed, about 22% are singletons. Time point defined: patch test 1, 2 weeks after DPC sensitization. Specified treatment: therapeutic diphenylcyclopropenone sensitization with weekly scalp DPC. Regarding this clonotype: The junction and the germline gene differ at one end; a read error may be behind it.

CDR3 length: 13 residues. CDR1 and CDR2 from the germline V gene are LGHDT and YNNKEL (reference sequence). The receptor was derived from a woman between 50 and 59 years old with alopecia areata. Some clones in this sample may be carry-over from other donors' samples. This material consisted of whole blood, taken in connection with sensitization to the hapten diphenylcyclopropenone (DPC). This chain uses TRBV3-1 with TRBJ1-4, with D unresolved. The CDR3 spells CASRRENNEKLFF. In DNA form, the CDR3 reads TGTGCCAGCCGCCGGGAGAATAATGAGAAACTGTTTTTT.